One and the same sample provided the 18 T cell receptor beta chains below, sequenced in a study of blood T cell repertoires in COVID-19 (TCRdb year 2020). The library relied on the immunoSEQ multiplex PCR assay. TCRdb obtained this table from immuneACCESS and retained in-frame rearrangements with V and J assigned. These tables miss some clones; where compared with another copy, unresolved V genes account for less than half of the shortfall, and the remainder is unexplained. The sample profile shows 140,000 to 150,000 clones; 80% to 90% of them were found once. In total, the top ten clones hold 8% of the sample. Specimen: peripheral blood. The receptors shown here come from a woman aged 55-75 years with COVID-19, enrolled during active disease.

This clone was counted a single time. The chain employs TRBV6-5 and TRBJ2-7; possibly TRBD1 for D (6 bases). V was pared by 6 bases and J by 5 bases, with 20 bases between. CDR1 is MNHEY, CDR2 SVGAGI, per germline. There are 15 residues in the CDR3. The CDR3 DNA sequence: TGTGCCAGCAGACCCGGACAGACTTCCTTAGACGAGCAGTACTTC. It encodes CASRPGQTSLDEQYF.

The chain couples TRBV5-6 to TRBJ2-3; D not resolved. This CDR3 comprises 11 residues. CDR1 and CDR2 (germline): SGHDT, YYEEEE. V lost 5 bases and J 2 bases, leaving 3 bases between the germline ends. CDR3 DNA: TGTGCCAGCAGTAACACAGATACGCAGTATTTT. Translated, it gives CASSNTDTQYF.

In this sample, this clone turned up a few times. The J gene is TRBJ2-5, the V gene TRBV24-1; TRBD2 might be the D (6 bases). V lost 4 bases, J lost 3 bases, and 11 bases lay in between. This CDR3 spans 14 amino acids. The V gene's germline CDR1 is KGHDR and CDR2 SFDVKD. In DNA form, the CDR3 reads TGTGCCACCAGTGAGGGAGGAACCGAAGAGACCCAGTACTTC. It yields the protein CATSEGGTEETQYF.

This clone was detected once. The V and J genes are TRBV10-3 and TRBJ1-6, with TRBD1 matching 9 bases. The J segment lost 8 bases and the V segment lost 6 bases, leaving 5 bases of the junction unmatched. The CDR3 has 14 residues. Germline V gene lookup returns CDR1 ENHRY and CDR2 SYGVKD. As DNA, the CDR3 is TGTGCCATCAGGAGGGGACAGGGAGATTCACCCCTCCACTTT. Encoded protein: CAIRRGQGDSPLHF.

The chain has TRBV4-3 and TRBJ2-7; 8 bases are a match to TRBD1. Germline V gene data show CDR1 as LGHNA and CDR2 as YSLEER. This CDR3 has 16 amino acids. J gave up 3 bases and V 0 bases, and 7 bases lay outside the gene matches. Here the CDR3 DNA reads TGCGCCAGCAGCCAAGACGCGGTCGGACAGGGCTACGAGCAGTACTTC. This gives the protein CASSQDAVGQGYEQYF.

This clone was seen a handful of times. For the CDR3, the DNA is TGTGCCAGCAGCCAAGAGAAGAGGGACTACGAGCAGTACTTC. It is translated as CASSQEKRDYEQYF. The rearrangement joins TRBV4-2 to TRBJ2-7; a weak D match, TRBD2 (5 bases). Germline V lookup: CDR1 LGHNA, CDR2 YNFKEQ. The CDR3 extends over 14 amino acids. V shed 0 bases and J shed 3 bases, with 9 bases lying between them.

This clone was recorded once. The chain joins TRBV3-1 (or the pseudogene TRBV3-2) to TRBJ2-7; TRBD2 might be the D (5 bases). Trimming took 2 bases from V and 4 from J, leaving 9 bases between them. This CDR3 region has 13 residues. Germline V gene lookup returns CDR1 LGHDT and CDR2 YNNKEL (reference sequence). For the CDR3, the DNA is TGTGCCAGCAGCCAAAGAGGGCCGTACGAGCAGTACTTC. Amino acid sequence: CASSQRGPYEQYF.

The chain has TRBV6-2 or TRBV6-3 and TRBJ2-2; D is perhaps TRBD1 (5 bases). The V gene lost 5 bases and the J gene lost 5 bases, with 15 bases spanning the gap. Per germline, CDR1 MNHEY and CDR2 SVGEGT. The CDR3 sequence is 15 residues long. CDR3 sequence: CASSEPQGGTGELFF. CDR3 nucleotides: TGTGCCAGCAGTGAGCCCCAGGGTGGAACCGGGGAGCTGTTTTTT.

The V and J genes are TRBV19 and TRBJ1-5; no firm D call. CDR3 length equals 13 residues. Per germline, CDR1 LNHDA and CDR2 SQIVND (reference sequence). V was trimmed by 3 bases and J by 6 bases, leaving 9 bases between them. The CDR3 coding sequence is TGTGCCAGTAGTATGGAGTGGAGTCAGCCCCAGCATTTT. Amino acids: CASSMEWSQPQHF.

The V gene is TRBV7-8, the J gene TRBJ2-1; TRBD2 matches 7 bases. The J segment lost 3 bases and the V segment lost 1 base, leaving 6 bases of the junction unmatched. The CDR3 covers 16 residues. Germline CDR1 is SGHVS and CDR2 is FQNEAQ. CDR3 DNA: TGTGCCAGCAGCTTAGGCCCCGGCGGGGGCTACAATGAGCAGTTCTTC. Protein: CASSLGPGGGYNEQFF.

The J gene is TRBJ1-2, the V gene TRBV7-8; D might be TRBD1 (5 bases). The CDR3 loop spans 15 amino acids. Germline CDR1 SGHVS, CDR2 FQNEAQ. The V end lost 1 base, the J end lost 4 bases, and 13 bases lay between the germline ends. CDR3: CASSLVGRGSYGYTF. The CDR3 coding sequence is TGTGCCAGCAGCTTAGTCGGGAGGGGCAGCTATGGCTACACCTTC.

In this sample, this clone turned up once. This rearrangement joins TRBV11-2 to TRBJ2-3; D is perhaps TRBD1 (6 bases). Between the trimmed V and J ends, which lost 8 bases and 3 bases, there was a span of 12 bases. The germline CDR1 and CDR2 sequences are SGHAT and FQNNGV. The CDR3 contains 13 residues. CDR3: CASGDRPTDTQYF. CDR3 DNA sequence: TGTGCCAGCGGCGACAGGCCGACAGATACGCAGTATTTT.

This clone occurred a few times. In DNA, the CDR3 is TGTGCCAGTACCAGGGGACCCTTTGACACTGAAGCTTTCTTT. This encodes CASTRGPFDTEAFF. V and J are TRBV19 and TRBJ1-1; D might be TRBD1 (6 bases). Trimming took off 7 bases at V and 3 bases at J, with 15 bases between the two ends. There are 14 residues in the CDR3. Germline V gene sequence: CDR1 LNHDA, CDR2 SQIVND (reference sequence). Drawing the rest from reference TRBV19 and TRBJ1-1, the complete variable domain is DGGITQSPKYLFRKEGQNVTLSCEQNLNHDAMYWYRQDPGQGLRLIYYSQIVNDFQKGDIAEGYSVSREKKESFPLTVTSAQKNPTAFYLCASTRGPFDTEAFFGQGTRLTVV.

This chain links TRBV6-5 with TRBJ1-3; possible D gene TRBD1, 5 bases. CDR1 MNHEY and CDR2 SVGAGI come from the germline V gene. This CDR3 contains 14 residues. V gave up 7 bases and J gave up 2 bases, with 12 bases separating them. The CDR3 sequence: CASNRDLTGNTIYF. CDR3 DNA sequence: TGTGCCAGCAACCGGGACTTAACTGGAAACACCATATATTTT.

V is TRBV6-1 and J is TRBJ2-5, with D maybe TRBD2 (7 bases). CDR1 is MNHNS and CDR2 is SASEGT in the germline V gene. The germline V and J ends were trimmed by 0 bases and 5 bases, with 19 bases remaining between them. The CDR3 runs 17 residues. In DNA form, the CDR3 reads TGTGCCAGCAGTGAAGCCGGTGCGGGGGCTGGGATCGAGACCCAGTACTTC. This gives the protein CASSEAGAGAGIETQYF.

The rearrangement links TRBV4-3 to TRBJ2-3; perhaps TRBD2 as D (6 bases). In germline, CDR1 is LGHNA, CDR2 YSLEER. Trimming stripped 3 bases from V and 2 bases from J, with 15 bases between. This CDR3 is 16 amino acids long. The DNA for the CDR3 is TGCGCCAGCAGCCACCCCTCGGGACTGACCACAGATACGCAGTATTTT. The encoded protein is CASSHPSGLTTDTQYF.

The chain uses TRBV9 and TRBJ1-3, with unresolved D. Germline-derived CDR1 and CDR2 are SGDLS and YYNGEE. Trimming took off 5 bases at V and 2 bases at J, with 8 bases between the two ends. This CDR3 has 13 residues. DNA of the CDR3: TGTGCCAGCAGGTCGACACCTGGAAACACCATATATTTT. Its translation: CASRSTPGNTIYF.

The chain joins TRBV6-5 to TRBJ1-2, with 8 nucleotides matching TRBD1. Trimming took 7 bases from V and 5 from J; bases not matched to a gene: 9. CDR1 and CDR2 from the germline V gene are MNHEY and SVGAGI. The CDR3 length is 14 residues. CDR3 in amino acids: CASTRTGKGYGYTF. The CDR3 DNA reads TGTGCCAGCACCCGGACAGGGAAAGGGTATGGCTACACCTTC.